This T cell receptor beta chain was obtained from a study of T cells in Graves' hyperthyroidism and ophthalmopathy. Study results and caveats: A 13 V-J signature model discriminated ophthalmopathy versus stable hyperthyroidism. In the blood, most expanded thyroid clonotypes above 0.001 appeared as well.

This CDR3 comprises 17 residues. The V and J ends lost 0 bases and 1 base respectively, with 14 bases between them. Germline CDR1 SGDLS, CDR2 YYNGEE. Participants, patients aged 18 to 65, had newly diagnosed hyperthyroidism with a duration under 2 months. Patients with uncontrolled infections, other autoimmune diseases, pregnancy or lactation were excluded. This clonotype was observed a handful of times. Its antigen is not known. There were TCR beta CDR3 regions amplified from RNA transcripts. Researchers ran a first-round RT-PCR on the TCR CDR3 using the HTBI primer set. TCRdb ran MiXCR on the multiplex PCR reads and lists one entry per CDR3 protein. The sample records under 800,000 distinct CDR3 sequences, 14% being singletons.

The specimen sequenced was blood. The chain uses TRBV9 and TRBJ1-5, with D maybe TRBD1 (6 bases). The sequence was collected from a young woman with Graves' hyperthyroidism. For the CDR3, the DNA is TGTGCCAGCAGCGTAGGGCCTGTGGACAGCAGCAATCAGCCCCAGCATTTT. This gives the protein CASSVGPVDSSNQPQHF.